These 9 T cell receptor beta chains originate from one sample sequenced in a study of a mutant IDH1 vaccine in newly diagnosed glioma. As to time point: week 23, last vaccination. The investigators gave 300 ug of mutant IDH1 20-mer peptide in each vaccine dose, together with topical imiquimod. Here immunoSEQ multiplex PCR was the method, and the copy in TCRdb shows in-frame clones only, minus some. The data hold about 67,000 clones, with 84% observed a single time. No antigen has been assigned to these receptors. The starting material was PBMCs, obtained from a glioma patient whose treatment included an IDH1 peptide vaccine. These receptors were taken from a man younger than 30 with glioma.

The chain joins TRBV29-1 to TRBJ1-2, with D possibly matching TRBD1 (5 bases). V lost 3 bases, J lost 8 bases, and 22 bases lay in between. Per the germline V gene, CDR1 is SQVTM and CDR2 is ANQGSEA. There are 15 residues in the CDR3. The chain's CDR3 is CSVDRIGTPVSGYTF. The CDR3 region has the DNA TGCAGCGTTGACCGGATAGGGACCCCGGTATCAGGCTACACCTTC.

CDR3 nucleotides: TGTGCCAGCAGCGCGCCCAGGGGGACGGGAACAGATACGCAGTATTTT. It codes for CASSAPRGTGTDTQYF. V usage is TRBV13 and J usage is TRBJ2-3, with 7 bases that match TRBD1. The J segment lost 3 bases and the V segment lost 5 bases, leaving 11 bases of the junction unmatched. Germline V gives CDR1 PRHDT, CDR2 FYEKMQ (reference sequence). The CDR3 contains 16 residues. The variable domain in full, completed from reference TRBV13 and TRBJ2-3, reads AAGVIQSPRHLIKEKRETATLKCYPIPRHDTVYWYQQGPGQDPQFLISFYEKMQSDKGSIPDRFSAQQFSDYHSELNMSSLELGDSALYFCASSAPRGTGTDTQYFGPGTRLTVL.

This chain joins TRBV28 and TRBJ1-5; tentative D call: TRBD1 (6 bases). V gave up 5 bases and J gave up 9 bases, with 17 bases separating them. The germline V gene encodes CDR1 MDHEN and CDR2 SYDVKM. This CDR3 has 14 residues. CDR3 sequence: CASSPQTGSRPQHF. For the CDR3, the DNA is TGTGCCAGCAGTCCTCAGACAGGTTCCAGGCCCCAGCATTTT.

CDR3 region: CASSLVYADTQYF. The CDR3 DNA reads as TGCGCCAGCAGCTTGGTATATGCAGATACGCAGTATTTT. The chain carries TRBV5-1 and TRBJ2-3, with no clear D. Germline-derived CDR1 and CDR2 are SGHRS and YFSETQ. CDR3 length equals 13 residues. Trimming cost V 0 bases and J 4 bases, with 6 bases left between them.

This chain uses TRBV19 with TRBJ1-1; unclear D gene. Trimming shortened V by 6 bases and J by 0 bases, and 8 bases separated the two germline ends. The CDR3 contains 13 residues. Germline assignment: CDR1 LNHDA and CDR2 SQIVND (reference sequence). CDR3 in amino acids: CASSSYMNTEAFF. CDR3 in DNA: TGTGCCAGTAGCAGCTACATGAACACTGAAGCTTTCTTT.

J is TRBJ1-2 and V is TRBV5-4, with no clear D. The CDR3 is made up of 13 amino acids. Germline lookup yields CDR1 SGHNT and CDR2 YYREEE (reference sequence). Trimming took off 1 base at V and 8 bases at J, with 12 bases between the two ends. As DNA, the CDR3 is TGTGCCAGCAGCTTGTACGATACGCGGGGCTACACCTTC. Translation gives CASSLYDTRGYTF.

The chain has TRBV7-2 and TRBJ1-1; TRBD1 aligns across 7 bases. The V gene's germline CDR1 is SGHTA and CDR2 FQGNSA. The CDR3 is 16 residues long. Trimming cost V 1 base and J 0 bases; bases outside gene matches: 5. The CDR3 nucleotides read TGTGCCAGCAGCTTAGTCGCGGGACAGTTGAACACTGAAGCTTTCTTT. Translated: CASSLVAGQLNTEAFF.

The chain carries TRBV7-2 and TRBJ1-1; 11 bases align to TRBD1. V trimming: 3 bases; J trimming: 4 bases; junction bases outside the gene matches: 10. The CDR3 totals 17 residues. Germline V gene lookup returns CDR1 SGHTA and CDR2 FQGNSA. CDR3 bases: TGTGCCAGCAGCTTTGGCCGGACAGGGGGCGTGGCCACTGAAGCTTTCTTT. Translated: CASSFGRTGGVATEAFF.

This clone was observed a few times. The chain uses TRBV7-9 and TRBJ2-7, with a possible D match to TRBD2 (5 bases). The length of the CDR3 is 15 residues. Germline CDR1 and CDR2: SEHNR and FQNEAQ (reference sequence). Deletions cut 5 bases from V and 0 bases from J, with 14 bases between. DNA of the CDR3: TGTGCCAGCAGCCCGATTCAACTAGTCTCCTACGAGCAGTACTTC. It encodes CASSPIQLVSYEQYF.